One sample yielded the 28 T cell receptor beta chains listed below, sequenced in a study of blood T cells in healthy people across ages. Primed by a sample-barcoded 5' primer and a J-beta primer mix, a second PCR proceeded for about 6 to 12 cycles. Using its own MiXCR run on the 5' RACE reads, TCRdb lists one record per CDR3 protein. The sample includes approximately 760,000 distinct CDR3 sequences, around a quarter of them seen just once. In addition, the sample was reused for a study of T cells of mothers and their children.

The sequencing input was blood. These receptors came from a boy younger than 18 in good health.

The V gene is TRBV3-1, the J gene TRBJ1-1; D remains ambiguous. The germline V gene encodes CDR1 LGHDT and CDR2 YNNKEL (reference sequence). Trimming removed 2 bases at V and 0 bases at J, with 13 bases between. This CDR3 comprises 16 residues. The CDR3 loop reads CASSQSSPGLNTEAFF. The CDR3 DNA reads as TGTGCCAGCAGCCAATCCTCGCCGGGTCTGAACACTGAAGCTTTCTTT.

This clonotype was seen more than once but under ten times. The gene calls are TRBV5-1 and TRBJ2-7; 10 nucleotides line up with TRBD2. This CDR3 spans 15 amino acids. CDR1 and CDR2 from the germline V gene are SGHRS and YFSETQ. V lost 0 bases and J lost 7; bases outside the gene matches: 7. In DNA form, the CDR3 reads TGCGCCAGCAGCTTGGCCCTAGCGGGAGTGAAGGAGCAGTACTTC. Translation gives CASSLALAGVKEQYF.

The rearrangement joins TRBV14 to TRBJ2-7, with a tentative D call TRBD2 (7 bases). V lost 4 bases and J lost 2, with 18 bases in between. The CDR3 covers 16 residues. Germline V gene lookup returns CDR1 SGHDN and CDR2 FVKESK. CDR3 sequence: CASSRTVRETAYEQYF. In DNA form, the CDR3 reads TGTGCCAGCAGCCGGACAGTGCGGGAGACCGCCTACGAGCAGTACTTC.

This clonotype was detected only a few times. CDR3 coding DNA: TGCAGCGTTGAAGATACCCGGGGGACAGACTACTACAATGAGCAGTTCTTC. Translating gives CSVEDTRGTDYYNEQFF. This chain uses TRBV29-1 with TRBJ2-1, with D perhaps TRBD1 (7 bases). Germline-derived CDR1 and CDR2 are SQVTM and ANQGSEA. The V end lost 0 bases, the J end lost 3 bases, and 18 bases lay between the germline ends. The CDR3 covers 17 residues.

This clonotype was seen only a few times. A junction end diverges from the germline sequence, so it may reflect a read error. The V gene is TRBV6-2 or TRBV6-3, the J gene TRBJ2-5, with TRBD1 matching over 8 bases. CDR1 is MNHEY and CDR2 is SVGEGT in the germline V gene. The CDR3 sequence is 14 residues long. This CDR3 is CASTPGQAEETQYF. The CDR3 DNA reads TGTGCTAGCACCCCGGGACAGGCGGAAGAGACCCAGTACTTC.

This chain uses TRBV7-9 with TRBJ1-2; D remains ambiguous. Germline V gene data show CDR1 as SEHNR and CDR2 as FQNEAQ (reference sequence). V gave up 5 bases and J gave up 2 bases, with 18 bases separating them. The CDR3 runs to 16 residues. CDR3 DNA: TGTGCCAGCAGCCGCATCCTTGAGGAGCTGAACTATGGCTACACCTTC. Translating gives CASSRILEELNYGYTF.

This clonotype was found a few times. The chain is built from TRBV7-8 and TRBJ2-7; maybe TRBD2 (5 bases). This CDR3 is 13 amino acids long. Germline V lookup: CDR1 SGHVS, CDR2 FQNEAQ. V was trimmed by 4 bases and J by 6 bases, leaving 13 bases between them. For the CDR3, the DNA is TGTGCCAGCAGCTCACTCGGGGTTCGCGAGCAGTACTTC. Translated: CASSSLGVREQYF.

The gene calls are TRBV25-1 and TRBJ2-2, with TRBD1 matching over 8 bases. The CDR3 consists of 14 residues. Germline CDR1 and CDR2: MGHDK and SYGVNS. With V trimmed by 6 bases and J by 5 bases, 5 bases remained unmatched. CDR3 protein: CASSRQGTTGELFF. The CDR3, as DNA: TGTGCCAGCAGCAGACAGGGGACGACCGGGGAGCTGTTTTTT.

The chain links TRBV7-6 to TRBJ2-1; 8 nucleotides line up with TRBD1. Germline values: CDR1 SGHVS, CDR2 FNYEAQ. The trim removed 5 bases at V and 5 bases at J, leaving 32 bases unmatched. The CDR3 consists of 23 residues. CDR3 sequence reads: CASSHWTGRKVLYRESPHNEQFF. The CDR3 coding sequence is TGTGCCAGCAGCCACTGGACAGGGAGAAAAGTTCTTTATCGGGAGTCCCCCCACAATGAGCAGTTCTTC.

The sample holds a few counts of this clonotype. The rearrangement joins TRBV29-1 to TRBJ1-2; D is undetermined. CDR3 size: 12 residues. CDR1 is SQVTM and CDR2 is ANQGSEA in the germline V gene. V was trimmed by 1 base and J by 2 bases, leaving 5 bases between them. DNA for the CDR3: TGCAGCGTTGAAGCGGGGAACTATGGCTACACCTTC. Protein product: CSVEAGNYGYTF.

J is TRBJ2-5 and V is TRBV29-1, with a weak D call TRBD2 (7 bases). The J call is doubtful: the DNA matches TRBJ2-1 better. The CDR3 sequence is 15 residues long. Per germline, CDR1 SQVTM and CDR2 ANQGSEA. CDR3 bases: TGCAGCGTTGGGGAAGGTCGGGGGGCCCACAATGAGCAGTTCTTC. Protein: CSVGEGRGAHNEQFF.

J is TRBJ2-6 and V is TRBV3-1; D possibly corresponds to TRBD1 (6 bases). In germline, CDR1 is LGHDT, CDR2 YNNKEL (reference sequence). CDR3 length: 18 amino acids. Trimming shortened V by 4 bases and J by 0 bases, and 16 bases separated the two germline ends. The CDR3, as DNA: TGTGCCAGCAGCCTAAATTCGGGACACAGCTCTGGGGCCAACGTCCTGACTTTC. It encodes CASSLNSGHSSGANVLTF.

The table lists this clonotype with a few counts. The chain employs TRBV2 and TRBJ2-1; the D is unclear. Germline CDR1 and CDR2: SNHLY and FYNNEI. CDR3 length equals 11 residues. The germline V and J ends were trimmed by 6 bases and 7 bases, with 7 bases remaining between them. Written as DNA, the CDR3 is TGTGCCAGCAGCCCCGAAAATGAGCAGTTCTTC. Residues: CASSPENEQFF.

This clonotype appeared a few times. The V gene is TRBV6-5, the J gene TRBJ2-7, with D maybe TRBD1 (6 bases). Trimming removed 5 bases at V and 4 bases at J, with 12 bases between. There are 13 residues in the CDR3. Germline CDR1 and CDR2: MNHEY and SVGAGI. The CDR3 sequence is CASSDPRGYEQYF. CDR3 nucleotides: TGTGCCAGCAGTGACCCGAGGGGGTACGAGCAGTACTTC.

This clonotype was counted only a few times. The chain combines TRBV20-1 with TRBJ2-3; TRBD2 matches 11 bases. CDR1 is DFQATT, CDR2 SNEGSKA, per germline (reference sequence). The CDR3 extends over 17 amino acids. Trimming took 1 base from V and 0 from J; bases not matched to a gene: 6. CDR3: CSARVPTSGVSTDTQYF. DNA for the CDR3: TGCAGTGCTAGAGTCCCGACTAGCGGGGTGAGCACAGATACGCAGTATTTT.

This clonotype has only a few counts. CDR3 DNA sequence: TGTGCCACCAGTGGGGGTCGCGAGGGGGGCCTAAACAATCAGCCCCAGCATTTT. Protein sequence: CATSGGREGGLNNQPQHF. V and J are TRBV24-1 and TRBJ1-5, with D possibly being TRBD1 (6 bases). Germline values: CDR1 KGHDR, CDR2 SFDVKD. The germline V and J ends were trimmed by 5 bases and 3 bases, with 22 bases remaining between them. The CDR3 is 18 amino acids.

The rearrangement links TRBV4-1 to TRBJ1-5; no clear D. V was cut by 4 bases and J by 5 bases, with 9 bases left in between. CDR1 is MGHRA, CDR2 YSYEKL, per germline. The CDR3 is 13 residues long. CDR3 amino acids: CASSLGLDQPQHF. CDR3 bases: TGCGCCAGCAGCCTTGGCCTTGATCAGCCCCAGCATTTT.

In nucleotides, the CDR3 is TGCGCCAGCAGCCTCGGGACAGGGGGTAACACCGGGGAGCTGTTTTTT. Translation gives CASSLGTGGNTGELFF. The rearrangement links TRBV4-3 to TRBJ2-2; 11 bases line up with TRBD1. The trim removed 4 bases at V and 2 bases at J, leaving 3 bases unmatched. This CDR3 is built from 16 residues. Germline CDR1 reads LGHNA; CDR2 reads YSLEER.

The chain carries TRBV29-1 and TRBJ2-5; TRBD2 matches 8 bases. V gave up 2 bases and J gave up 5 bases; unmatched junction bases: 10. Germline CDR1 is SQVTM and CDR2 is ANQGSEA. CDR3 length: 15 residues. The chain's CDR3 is CSVEPREGLGETQYF. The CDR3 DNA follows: TGCAGCGTTGAACCCCGGGAGGGGTTAGGGGAGACCCAGTACTTC.

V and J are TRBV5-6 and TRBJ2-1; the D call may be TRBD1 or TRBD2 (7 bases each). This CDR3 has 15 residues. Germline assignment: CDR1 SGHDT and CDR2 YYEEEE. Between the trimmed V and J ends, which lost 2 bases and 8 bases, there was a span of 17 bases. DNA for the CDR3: TGTGCCAGCAGCTTCAGGGGGAGGGCCTTCGATGAGCAGTTCTTC. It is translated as CASSFRGRAFDEQFF.

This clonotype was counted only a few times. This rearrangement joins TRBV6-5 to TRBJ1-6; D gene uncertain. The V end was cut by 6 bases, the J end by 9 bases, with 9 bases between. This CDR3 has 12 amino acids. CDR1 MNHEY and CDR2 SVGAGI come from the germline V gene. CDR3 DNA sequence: TGTGCCAGCAGGGGTTCATCTTCACCCCTCCACTTT. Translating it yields CASRGSSSPLHF.

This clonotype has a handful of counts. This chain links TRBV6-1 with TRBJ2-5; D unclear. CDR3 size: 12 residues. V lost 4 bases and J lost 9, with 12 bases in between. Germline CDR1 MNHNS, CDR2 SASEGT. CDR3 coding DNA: TGTGCCAGCAGTGTCTCTGAGTCGTCCCAGTACTTC. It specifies CASSVSESSQYF.

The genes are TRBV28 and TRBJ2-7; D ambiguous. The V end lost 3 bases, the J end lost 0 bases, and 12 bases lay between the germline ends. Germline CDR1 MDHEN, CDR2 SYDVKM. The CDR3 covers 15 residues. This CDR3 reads CASSFVRKNSYEQYF. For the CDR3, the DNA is TGTGCCAGCAGTTTCGTACGGAAGAACTCCTACGAGCAGTACTTC.

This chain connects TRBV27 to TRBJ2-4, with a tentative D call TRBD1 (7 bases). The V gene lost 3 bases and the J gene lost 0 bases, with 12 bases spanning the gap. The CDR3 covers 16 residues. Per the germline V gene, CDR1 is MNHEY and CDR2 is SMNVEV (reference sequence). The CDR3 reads CASSFQGDLAKNIQYF. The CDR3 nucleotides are TGTGCCAGCAGTTTCCAGGGGGACTTAGCCAAAAACATTCAGTACTTC.

The CDR3 loop reads CSAKADFSTDTQYF. CDR3 nucleotides: TGCAGTGCTAAAGCGGACTTTAGCACAGATACGCAGTATTTT. The rearrangement joins TRBV20-1 to TRBJ2-3; perhaps TRBD2 as D (5 bases). Germline V gene data show CDR1 as DFQATT and CDR2 as SNEGSKA (reference sequence). The CDR3 totals 14 residues. Trimming shortened V by 4 bases and J by 0 bases, and 11 bases separated the two germline ends.

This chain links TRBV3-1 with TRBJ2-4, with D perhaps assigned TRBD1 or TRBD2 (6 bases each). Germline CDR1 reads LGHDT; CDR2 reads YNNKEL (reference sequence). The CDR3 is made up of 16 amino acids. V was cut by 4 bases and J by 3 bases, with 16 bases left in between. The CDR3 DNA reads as TGTGCCAGCAGCCGGGGGGCAGGGTACGGCAAAAACATTCAGTACTTC. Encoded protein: CASSRGAGYGKNIQYF.

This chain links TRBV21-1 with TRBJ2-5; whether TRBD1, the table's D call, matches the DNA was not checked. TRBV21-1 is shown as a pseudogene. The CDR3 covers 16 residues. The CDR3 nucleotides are TGCGCCAGCAGCCTGCGACAGAGGGGGTCGGCGAAGACCCAGTACTTC. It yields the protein CASSLRQRGSAKTQYF.

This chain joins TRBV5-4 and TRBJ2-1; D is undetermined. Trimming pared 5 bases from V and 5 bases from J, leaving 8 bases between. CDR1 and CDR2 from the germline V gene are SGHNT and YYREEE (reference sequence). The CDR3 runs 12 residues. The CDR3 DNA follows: TGTGCCAGCAGTCCAGCCGACAATGAGCAGTTCTTC. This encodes CASSPADNEQFF.